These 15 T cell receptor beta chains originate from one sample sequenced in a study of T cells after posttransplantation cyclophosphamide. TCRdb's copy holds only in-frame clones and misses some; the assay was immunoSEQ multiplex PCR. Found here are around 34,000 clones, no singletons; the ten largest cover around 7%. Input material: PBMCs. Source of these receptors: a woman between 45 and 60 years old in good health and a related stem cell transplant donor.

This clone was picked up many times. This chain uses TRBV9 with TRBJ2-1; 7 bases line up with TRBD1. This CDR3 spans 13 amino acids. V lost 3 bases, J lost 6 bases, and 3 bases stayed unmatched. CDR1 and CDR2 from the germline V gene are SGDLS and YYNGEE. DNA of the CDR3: TGTGCCAGCAGCGAGGGACAGCTCAATGAGCAGTTCTTC. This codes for CASSEGQLNEQFF. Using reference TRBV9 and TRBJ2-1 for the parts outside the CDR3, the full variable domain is DSGVTQTPKHLITATGQRVTLRCSPRSGDLSVYWYQQSLDQGLQFLIQYYNGEERAKGNILERFSAQQFPDLHSELNLSSLELGDSALYFCASSEGQLNEQFFGPGTRLTVL.

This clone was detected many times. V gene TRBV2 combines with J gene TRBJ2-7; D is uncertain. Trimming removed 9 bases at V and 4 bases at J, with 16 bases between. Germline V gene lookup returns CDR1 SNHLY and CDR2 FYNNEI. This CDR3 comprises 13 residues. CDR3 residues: CASRAVFRYEQYF. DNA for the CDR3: TGTGCCAGTAGGGCAGTCTTCAGATACGAGCAGTACTTC.

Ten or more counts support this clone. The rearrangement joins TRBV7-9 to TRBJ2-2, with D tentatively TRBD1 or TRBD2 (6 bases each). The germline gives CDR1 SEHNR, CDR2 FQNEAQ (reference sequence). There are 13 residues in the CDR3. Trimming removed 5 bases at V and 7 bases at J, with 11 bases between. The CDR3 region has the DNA TGTGCCAGCAGCCCAGGGGAGGTCGGGGAGCTGTTTTTT. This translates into CASSPGEVGELFF. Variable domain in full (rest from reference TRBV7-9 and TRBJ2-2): DTGVSQNPRHKITKRGQNVTFRCDPISEHNRLYWYRQTLGQGPEFLTYFQNEAQLEKSRLLSDRFSAERPKGSFSTLEIQRTEQGDSAMYLCASSPGEVGELFFGEGSRLTVL.

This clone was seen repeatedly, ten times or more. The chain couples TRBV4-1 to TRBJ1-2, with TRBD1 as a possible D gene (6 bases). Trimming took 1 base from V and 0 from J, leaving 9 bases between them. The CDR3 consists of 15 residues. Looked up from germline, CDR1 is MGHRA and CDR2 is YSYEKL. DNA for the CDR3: TGCGCCAGCAGCCAAGGGGGGGGCTCTAACTATGGCTACACCTTC. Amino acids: CASSQGGGSNYGYTF.

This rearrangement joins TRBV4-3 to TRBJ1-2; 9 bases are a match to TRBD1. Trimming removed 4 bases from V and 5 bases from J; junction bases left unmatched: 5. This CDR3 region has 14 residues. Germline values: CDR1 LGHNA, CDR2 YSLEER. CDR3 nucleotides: TGCGCCAGCAGCCCCCGGGACAGGGCTTATGGCTACACCTTC. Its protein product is CASSPRDRAYGYTF.

The CDR3 DNA reads TGTGCCAGCAGCATAAGTCTGACAGGGAAGGTACGAGATACGCAGTATTTT. The encoded protein is CASSISLTGKVRDTQYF. The chain links TRBV6-2 or TRBV6-3 to TRBJ2-3, with 7 bases matching TRBD1. The CDR3 extends over 17 amino acids. Germline CDR1 and CDR2: MNHEY and SVGEGT. Trimming took 6 bases from V and 5 from J; bases not matched to a gene: 17.

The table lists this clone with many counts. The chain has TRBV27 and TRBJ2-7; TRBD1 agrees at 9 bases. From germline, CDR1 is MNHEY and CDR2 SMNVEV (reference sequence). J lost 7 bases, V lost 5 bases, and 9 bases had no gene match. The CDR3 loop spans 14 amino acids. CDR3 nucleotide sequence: TGTGCCAGCAGTGCCGGGACAGGGCTCGGTGAGCAGTACTTC. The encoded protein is CASSAGTGLGEQYF.

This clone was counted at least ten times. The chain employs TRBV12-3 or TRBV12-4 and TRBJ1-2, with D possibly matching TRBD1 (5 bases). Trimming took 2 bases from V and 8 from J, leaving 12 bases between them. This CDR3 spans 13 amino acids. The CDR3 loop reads CASSLRRGEGYTF. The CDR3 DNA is TGTGCCAGCAGTTTAAGGCGAGGGGAGGGCTACACCTTC.

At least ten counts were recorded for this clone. The CDR3 spells CASSIDRAGSYEQYF. CDR3 in DNA: TGTGCCAGTAGTATAGACAGGGCTGGCTCCTACGAGCAGTACTTC. V is TRBV19 and J is TRBJ2-7, with D perhaps TRBD1 (5 bases). Trimming left V 0 bases short and J 0 bases short, with 9 bases between. This CDR3 comprises 15 residues. The germline V gene has CDR1 LNHDA and CDR2 SQIVND (reference sequence).

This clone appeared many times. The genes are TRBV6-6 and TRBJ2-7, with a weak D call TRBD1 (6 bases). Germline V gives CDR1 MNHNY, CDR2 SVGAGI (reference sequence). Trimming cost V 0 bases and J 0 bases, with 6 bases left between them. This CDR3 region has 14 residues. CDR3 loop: CASSYSDSSYEQYF. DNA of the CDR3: TGTGCCAGCAGTTACTCGGACAGCTCCTACGAGCAGTACTTC.

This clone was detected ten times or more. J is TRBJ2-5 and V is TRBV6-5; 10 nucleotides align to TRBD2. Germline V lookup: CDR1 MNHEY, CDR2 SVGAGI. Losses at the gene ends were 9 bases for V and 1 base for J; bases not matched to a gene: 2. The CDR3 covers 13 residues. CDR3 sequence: CARGLAVQETQYF. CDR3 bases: TGTGCCAGAGGACTAGCGGTCCAAGAGACCCAGTACTTC.

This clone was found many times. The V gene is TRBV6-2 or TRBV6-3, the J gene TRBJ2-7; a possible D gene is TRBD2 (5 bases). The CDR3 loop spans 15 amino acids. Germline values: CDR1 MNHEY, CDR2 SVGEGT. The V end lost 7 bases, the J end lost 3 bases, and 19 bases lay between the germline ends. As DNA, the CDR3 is TGTGCCAGCAACAAAATTGGCGAGGGCCTCTACGAGCAGTACTTC. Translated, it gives CASNKIGEGLYEQYF.

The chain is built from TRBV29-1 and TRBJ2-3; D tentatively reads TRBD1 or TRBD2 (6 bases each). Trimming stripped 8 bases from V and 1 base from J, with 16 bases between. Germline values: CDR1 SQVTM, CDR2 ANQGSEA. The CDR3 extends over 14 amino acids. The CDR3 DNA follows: TGCAGCACCAAAACGGAGGGGGGCACAGATACGCAGTATTTT. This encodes CSTKTEGGTDTQYF.

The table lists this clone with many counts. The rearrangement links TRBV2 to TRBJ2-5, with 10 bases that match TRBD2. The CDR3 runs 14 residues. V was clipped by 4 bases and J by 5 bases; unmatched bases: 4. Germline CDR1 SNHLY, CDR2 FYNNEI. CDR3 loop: CASSGTSGGETQYF. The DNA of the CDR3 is TGTGCCAGCAGTGGGACTAGCGGAGGGGAGACCCAGTACTTC. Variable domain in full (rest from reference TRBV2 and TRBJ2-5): EPEVTQTPSHQVTQMGQEVILRCVPISNHLYFYWYRQILGQKVEFLVSFYNNEISEKSEIFDDQFSVERPDGSNFTLKIRSTKLEDSAMYFCASSGTSGGETQYFGPGTRLLVL.

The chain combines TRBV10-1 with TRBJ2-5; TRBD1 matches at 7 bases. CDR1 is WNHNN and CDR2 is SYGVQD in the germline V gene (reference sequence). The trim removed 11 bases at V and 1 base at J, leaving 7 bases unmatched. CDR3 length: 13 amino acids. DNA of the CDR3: TGCGCCGTTGACCGGGACAGCCAAGAGACCCAGTACTTC. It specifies CAVDRDSQETQYF.